This TCR beta chain emerged from a study of post-analysis software for immune sequencing data. A word on this clonotype: Its antigen is still unknown.

The V gene's germline CDR1 is MNHEY and CDR2 SVGEGT. This CDR3 is 12 amino acids long. With 5 bases removed from V and 5 bases from J, the gap between germline ends came to 7 bases. Notes on the study in general: Controls had lower frequencies than patients of roughly five TRBV segments, which included TRBV5-6, TRBV5-1 and TRBV20-1. Compared with controls, patients showed significantly lower normalized Chao1 diversity.

The TCR beta cDNA libraries carried unique molecular identifiers. Hundreds of thousands of cDNA molecules came from roughly 1 to 10 million T cells. TCRdb redid the calling of the PCR reads with MiXCR, one entry per CDR3 protein. The table has 600,000 to 700,000 distinct CDR3 sequences, approximately 60% seen once. The source of this sequence is a girl aged 2-10 years with multiple sclerosis. Sequenced: blood. This chain uses TRBV6-2 or TRBV6-3 with TRBJ1-5; D gene ambiguous. The CDR3 DNA reads as TGTGCCAGCAGTCTCCAAGATCAGCCCCAGCATTTT. It specifies CASSLQDQPQHF.